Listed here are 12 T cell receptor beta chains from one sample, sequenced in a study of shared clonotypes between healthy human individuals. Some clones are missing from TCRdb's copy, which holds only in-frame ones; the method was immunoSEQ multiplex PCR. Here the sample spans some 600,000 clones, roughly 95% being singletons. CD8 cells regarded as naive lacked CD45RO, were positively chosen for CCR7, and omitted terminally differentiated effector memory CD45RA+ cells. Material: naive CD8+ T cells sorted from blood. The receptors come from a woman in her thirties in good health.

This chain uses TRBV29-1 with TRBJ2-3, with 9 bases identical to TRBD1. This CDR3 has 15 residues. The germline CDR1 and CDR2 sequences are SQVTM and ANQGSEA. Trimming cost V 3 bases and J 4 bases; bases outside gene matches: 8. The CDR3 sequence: CSVDSGQGLADTQYF. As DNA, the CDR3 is TGCAGCGTTGACTCGGGACAGGGTCTTGCAGATACGCAGTATTTT.

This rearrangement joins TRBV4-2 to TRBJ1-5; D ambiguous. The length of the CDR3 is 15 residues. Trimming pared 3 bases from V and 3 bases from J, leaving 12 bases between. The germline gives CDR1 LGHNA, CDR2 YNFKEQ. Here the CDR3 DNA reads TGTGCCAGCAGCCAGGAATTCAGTTCCAATCAGCCCCAGCATTTT. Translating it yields CASSQEFSSNQPQHF.

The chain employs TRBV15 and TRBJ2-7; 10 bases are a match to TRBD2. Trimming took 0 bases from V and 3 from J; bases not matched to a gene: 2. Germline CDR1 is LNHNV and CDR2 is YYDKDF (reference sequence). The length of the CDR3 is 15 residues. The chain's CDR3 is CATSRDRTSGYEQYF. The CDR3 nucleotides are TGTGCCACCAGCAGAGATAGGACTAGCGGCTACGAGCAGTACTTC. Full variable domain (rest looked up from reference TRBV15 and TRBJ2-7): DAMVIQNPRYQVTQFGKPVTLSCSQTLNHNVMYWYQQKSSQAPKLLFHYYDKDFNNEADTPDNFQSRRPNTSFCFLDIRSPGLGDTAMYLCATSRDRTSGYEQYFGPGTRLTVT.

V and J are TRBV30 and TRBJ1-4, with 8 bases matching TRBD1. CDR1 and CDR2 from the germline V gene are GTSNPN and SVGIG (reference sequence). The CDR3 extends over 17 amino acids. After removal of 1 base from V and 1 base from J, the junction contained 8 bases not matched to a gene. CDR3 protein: CAWSDGQGAGTNEKLFF. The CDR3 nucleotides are TGTGCCTGGAGTGATGGGCAGGGGGCTGGAACTAATGAAAAACTGTTTTTT.

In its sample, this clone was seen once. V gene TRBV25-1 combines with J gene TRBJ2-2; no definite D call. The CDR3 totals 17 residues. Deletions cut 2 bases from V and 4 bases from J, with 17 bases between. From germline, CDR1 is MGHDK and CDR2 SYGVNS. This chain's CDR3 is CASSEGIQLISTGELFF. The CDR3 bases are TGTGCCAGCAGTGAAGGTATTCAGCTGATCAGCACCGGGGAGCTGTTTTTT.

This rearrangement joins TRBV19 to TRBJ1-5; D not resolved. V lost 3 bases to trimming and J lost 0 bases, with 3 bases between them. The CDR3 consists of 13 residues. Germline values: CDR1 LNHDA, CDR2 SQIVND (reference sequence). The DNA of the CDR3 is TGTGCCAGTAGTATGATTAGCAATCAGCCCCAGCATTTT. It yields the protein CASSMISNQPQHF.

The DNA for the CDR3 is TGTGCCAGCAGTCGGGACAGGAACACCGGGGAGCTGTTTTTT. Translated, it gives CASSRDRNTGELFF. The chain uses TRBV6-1 and TRBJ2-2; 7 positions agree with TRBD1. Germline V lookup: CDR1 MNHNS, CDR2 SASEGT. V lost 5 bases to trimming and J lost 1 base; unmatched junction nucleotides: 1. This CDR3 has 14 amino acids.

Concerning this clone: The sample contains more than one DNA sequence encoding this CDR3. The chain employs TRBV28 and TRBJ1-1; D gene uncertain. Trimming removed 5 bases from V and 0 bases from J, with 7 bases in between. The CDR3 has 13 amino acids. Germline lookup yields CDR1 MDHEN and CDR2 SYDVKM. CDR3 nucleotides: TGTGCCAGCAGTCTCTATCTGAACACTGAAGCTTTCTTT. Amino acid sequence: CASSLYLNTEAFF.

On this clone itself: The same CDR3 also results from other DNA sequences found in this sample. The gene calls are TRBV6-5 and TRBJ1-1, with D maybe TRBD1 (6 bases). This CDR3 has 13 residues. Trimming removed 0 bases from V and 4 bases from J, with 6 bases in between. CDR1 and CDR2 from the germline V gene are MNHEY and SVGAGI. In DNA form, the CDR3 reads TGTGCCAGCAGTTACTCAGGGGGCACTGAAGCTTTCTTT. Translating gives CASSYSGGTEAFF.

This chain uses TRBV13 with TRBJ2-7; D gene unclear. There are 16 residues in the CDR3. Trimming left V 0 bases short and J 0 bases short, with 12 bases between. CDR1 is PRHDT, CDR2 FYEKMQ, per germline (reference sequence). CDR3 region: CASSLGSGPISYEQYF. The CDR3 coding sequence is TGTGCCAGCAGCTTAGGTTCTGGACCTATCTCCTACGAGCAGTACTTC.

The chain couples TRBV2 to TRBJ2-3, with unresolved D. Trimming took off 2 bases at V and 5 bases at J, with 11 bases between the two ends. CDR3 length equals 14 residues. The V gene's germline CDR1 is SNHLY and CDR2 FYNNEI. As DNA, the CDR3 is TGTGCCAGCAGTGAAACCCCCCTTGGAGATACGCAGTATTTT. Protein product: CASSETPLGDTQYF.

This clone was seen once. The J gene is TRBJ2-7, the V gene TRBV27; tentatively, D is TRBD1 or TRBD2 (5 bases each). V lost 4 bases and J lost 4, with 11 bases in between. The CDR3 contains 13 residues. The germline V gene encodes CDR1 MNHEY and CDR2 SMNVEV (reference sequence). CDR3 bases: TGTGCCAGCAGTTACGCCAGGGAGTACGAGCAGTACTTC. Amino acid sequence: CASSYAREYEQYF.